Listed here is a single T cell receptor beta chain. The sample comes from a study of blood T cell repertoires in COVID-19. Assay used: immunoSEQ multiplex PCR; TCRdb lists only in-frame clones, some missing. Of about 200,000 clones listed, approximately 78% were seen once; the top ten hold less than 6%. Germline-derived CDR1 and CDR2 are LGHNA and YSLEER. Trimming removed 0 bases from V and 10 bases from J, with 10 bases in between. The CDR3 totals 14 residues. This sequence joins TRBV4-3 and TRBJ1-6; TRBD1 might be the D (6 bases). The TCR originated in a woman in her seventies with COVID-19, enrolled during active disease. The sequenced sample consisted of peripheral blood. The CDR3 DNA reads TGCGCCAGCAGCCAAGACAGGGGCAAATCACCCCTCCACTTT. Its translation is CASSQDRGKSPLHF.